This T cell receptor beta chain was recovered during a study of T cells in women clearing cervical HPV infection. Measured with immunoSEQ multiplex PCR; TCRdb has only the in-frame clones, and not every one. The sample has 40,000 or so clones; the top ten hold approximately 6.6%. Source material: blood buffy coat. This clonotype was sampled from a woman between 18 and 70 years old with a cervical HPV16 infection that either progressed to CIN3+ or cleared (not recorded which).

CDR3 sequence reads: CASSIGPGDGYTF. The sequenced part of the CDR3 DNA is TGTGCCAGTAGTATTGGCCCAGGGGATGGC. V gene TRBV19 combines with J gene TRBJ1-2; tentative D call: TRBD1 (6 bases). The CDR3 end falls 3 residues outside the read, so it is completed with the germline J gene. CDR3 length: 13 residues. V was pared by 3 bases and J by 6 bases, with 11 bases between. Germline assignment: CDR1 LNHDA and CDR2 SQIVND (reference sequence). Using reference TRBV19 and TRBJ1-2 for the parts outside the CDR3, the full variable domain is DGGITQSPKYLFRKEGQNVTLSCEQNLNHDAMYWYRQDPGQGLRLIYYSQIVNDFQKGDIAEGYSVSREKKESFPLTVTSAQKNPTAFYLCASSIGPGDGYTFGSGTRLTVV.